Shown below are 3 T cell receptor beta chains from a single sample sequenced in a study of T cells in Graves' hyperthyroidism and ophthalmopathy. RNA transcripts gave rise to amplified TCR beta CDR3 regions. During a first-round RT-PCR of the TCR CDR3, the HTBI primer set was used. TCRdb recomputed calls from the multiplex PCR reads with MiXCR, one row per CDR3 protein. The profile shows 300,000 to 400,000 distinct CDR3 sequences, approximately 15% of them singletons. Sequencing used blood. These receptors all stem from a woman between 25 and 40 years old with Graves' hyperthyroidism.

This clonotype was recorded many times. This chain joins TRBV12-5 and TRBJ2-1, with 8 bases identical to TRBD2. Per germline, CDR1 LGHNT and CDR2 FRNRAP. Unmatched junction bases numbered 5, after V lost 1 base and J lost 9 bases. This CDR3 has 14 amino acids. The CDR3 is CASGLGERESEQFF. The CDR3 coding sequence is TGTGCTAGTGGTTTGGGAGAGCGGGAGTCTGAGCAGTTCTTC.

This clonotype was counted between two and nine times. This sequence joins TRBV7-9 and TRBJ2-1; D uncertain. The CDR3 is 13 amino acids. Trimming took off 9 bases at V and 3 bases at J, with 12 bases between the two ends. Per the germline V gene, CDR1 is SEHNR and CDR2 is FQNEAQ (reference sequence). CDR3 coding DNA: TGTGCCAGTTCTGGTGACTTCTACAATGAGCAGTTCTTC. Translated: CASSGDFYNEQFF.

This clonotype has a count of ten or more. The rearrangement uses TRBV6-2 or TRBV6-3 and TRBJ2-7; 9 bases agree with TRBD2. CDR3 length equals 13 residues. Germline CDR1 reads MNHEY; CDR2 reads SVGEGT. V was pared by 4 bases and J by 5 bases, with 3 bases of the junction left unmatched. This chain's CDR3 is CASSLGLANEQYF. DNA for the CDR3: TGTGCCAGCAGTTTGGGACTAGCTAACGAGCAGTACTTC.